This T cell receptor beta chain is drawn from a study of blood T cell dynamics during melanoma immunotherapy. Study-wide context: Patients with metastatic melanoma got pembrolizumab or nivolumab-ipilimumab as first-line care.

Findings and caveats of the study: Disease-control patients' PBMC repertoires became either more clonal or more diverse at W3. Clones driving repertoire changes may be melanoma-specific or general immune activation.

Measured with immunoSEQ multiplex PCR; TCRdb has only the in-frame clones, and not every one. Of over 6,000 clones listed, 88% are singletons. The CDR3 covers 15 residues. CDR1 SEHNR and CDR2 FQNEAQ come from the germline V gene (reference sequence). V lost 3 bases and J 4 bases, leaving 15 bases between the germline ends. Time point noted: week 3, after first cycle of checkpoint inhibitor. Apart from a couple of fast progressors, RECIST 1.1 response was judged 12 weeks post-infusion. A word on this clone: Its antigen remains unknown.

This receptor was identified in a human donor with melanoma. The sequenced sample was blood, obtained from a patient treated with checkpoint blockade. V and J are TRBV7-9 and TRBJ1-1, with TRBD1 as a possible D gene (5 bases). The CDR3 spells CASSLRQGLGTEAFF. Here the CDR3 DNA reads TGTGCCAGCAGCTTGCGTCAGGGCCTAGGCACTGAAGCTTTCTTT.